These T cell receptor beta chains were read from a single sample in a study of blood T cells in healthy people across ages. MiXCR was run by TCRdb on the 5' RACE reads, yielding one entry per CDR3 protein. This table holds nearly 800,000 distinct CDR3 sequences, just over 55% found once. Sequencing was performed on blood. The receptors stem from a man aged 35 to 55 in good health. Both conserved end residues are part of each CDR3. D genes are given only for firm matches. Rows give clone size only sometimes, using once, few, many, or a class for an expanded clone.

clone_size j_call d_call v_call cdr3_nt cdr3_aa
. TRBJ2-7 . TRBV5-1 TGCGCCAGCAGGTCCGGGGAAGTCGTGAGCTCCTACGAGCAGTACTTC CASRSGEVVSSYEQYF
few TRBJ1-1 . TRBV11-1 TGTGCCAGCAGCGCCAGTGGAAACACTGAAGCTTTCTTT CASSASGNTEAFF
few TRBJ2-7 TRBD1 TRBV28 TGTGCCAGCACCAGACAGGGAAATACTTACGAGCAGTACTTC CASTRQGNTYEQYF
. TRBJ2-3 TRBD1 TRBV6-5 TGTGCCAGCAGTTACCACATAGGGACAGACACAGATACGCAGTATTTT CASSYHIGTDTDTQYF
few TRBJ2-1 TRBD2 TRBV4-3 TGCGCCAGCAGCCAGAGTAGCGGGGACGTCTACAATGAGCAGTTCTTC CASSQSSGDVYNEQFF
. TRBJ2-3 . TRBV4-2 TGTGCCAGCAGCCAAACCCTAGGAGATACGCAGTATTTT CASSQTLGDTQYF
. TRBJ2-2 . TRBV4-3 TGCGCCAGCCGCCGTAGCCGGAACACCGGGGAGCTGTTTTTT CASRRSRNTGELFF
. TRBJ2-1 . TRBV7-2 TGTGCCAGCAGCTTACGGTCGTCTAGCGACCGTCGCTCCTACAATGAGCAGTTCTTC CASSLRSSSDRRSYNEQFF
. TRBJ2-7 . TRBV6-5 TGTGCCAGCAGTCTCCGGAGTGCCTACGAGCAGTACTTC CASSLRSAYEQYF
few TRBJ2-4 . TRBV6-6 TGTGCCAGCAGTTACGCAGTACTGGGAAGAGAAAAAAACATTCAGTACTTC CASSYAVLGREKNIQYF
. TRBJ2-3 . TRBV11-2 TGTGCCAGCAGCTCACACTCAGGGGCTTGGGAGGATATGCAGTATTTT CASSSHSGAWEDMQYF
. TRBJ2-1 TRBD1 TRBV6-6 TGTGCCAGCAGAGAGGGACAGGGAAGCTCCTACAATGAGCAGTTCTTC CASREGQGSSYNEQFF
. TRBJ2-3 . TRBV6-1 TGTGCCAGCAGTGAGTTGAGGGATACGCAGTATTTT CASSELRDTQYF
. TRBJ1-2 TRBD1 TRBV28 TGTGCCAGCAGTCCCATAATTCGCGGGAGACAGGGCGAGCCTTACTATGGCTACACCTTC CASSPIIRGRQGEPYYGYTF
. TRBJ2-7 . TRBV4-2 TGTGCCAGCAGCCAAGATCTGTCGGCGGGTGGTGAGCAGTACTTC CASSQDLSAGGEQYF
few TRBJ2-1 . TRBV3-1 TGTGCCAGCAGCCAAGAGGGGGCGGGCAATGAGCAGTTCTTC CASSQEGAGNEQFF
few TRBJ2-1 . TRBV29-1 TGCAGCGGCGCAACAGGTGGAGCGGGCAATGAGCAGTTCTTC CSGATGGAGNEQFF
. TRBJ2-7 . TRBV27 TGTGCCAGCAGGCCTATTAAATACGAGCAGTACTTC CASRPIKYEQYF
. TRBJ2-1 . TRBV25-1 TGTGCCAGCCTCGGAGGAGGGAATCATGAGCAGTTCTTC CASLGGGNHEQFF
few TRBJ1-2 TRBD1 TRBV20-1 TGCAGCGCAGGACAGGGGGTTGGCTACACCTTC CSAGQGVGYTF
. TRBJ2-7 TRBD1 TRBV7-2 TGTGCCAGCAGCTTAGTTTCGGACAGGGTTGACGAGCAGTACTTC CASSLVSDRVDEQYF
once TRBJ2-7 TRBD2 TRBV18 TGTGCCAGCTCACCTCAAGGGCGGGAGGCCTCCTACGAGCAGTACTTC CASSPQGREASYEQYF
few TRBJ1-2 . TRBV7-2 TGTGCCAGCAGCTTAGGAGCGGGGCCGGGCGCTAACTATGGCTACACCTTC CASSLGAGPGANYGYTF
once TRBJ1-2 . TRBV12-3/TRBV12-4 TGTGCCAGCAGTTTCCCGGCAGTTTTTCAGTTTAACTATGGCTACACCTTC CASSFPAVFQFNYGYTF
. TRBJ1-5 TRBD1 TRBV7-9 TGTGCCAGCAGCTTGGGGGACAGCAGCAATCAGCCCCAGCATTTT CASSLGDSSNQPQHF
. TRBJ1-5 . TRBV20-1 TGCAGTGCTACAACAAGGCGCTGGGTTCAGCCCCAGCATTTT CSATTRRWVQPQHF
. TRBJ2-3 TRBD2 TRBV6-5 TGTGCCAGCAGTTACTCGAGTACGCCTAGCGGGGGAGGTACGCAGTATTTT CASSYSSTPSGGGTQYF
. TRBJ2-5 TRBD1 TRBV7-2 TGTGCCAGCAGCTTAGCGAGACAGGGGCGGGAGACCCAGTACTTC CASSLARQGRETQYF
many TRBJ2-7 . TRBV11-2 TGTGCCAGCAGCTTAGATCTAACCTACGAGCAGTACTTC CASSLDLTYEQYF
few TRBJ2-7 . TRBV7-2 TGTGCCAGCAGTATACTATCGGGCCAGAGTAGCTACGAGCAGTACTTC CASSILSGQSSYEQYF
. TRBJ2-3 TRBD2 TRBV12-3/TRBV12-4 TGTGCCAGCAGCCCCGGGACTAGCGGGAGTGGGGCCACAGATACGCAGTATTTT CASSPGTSGSGATDTQYF
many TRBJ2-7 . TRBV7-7 TGTGCCAGCAGCTTAGGTGGGGATTCCTACGAGCAGTACTTC CASSLGGDSYEQYF
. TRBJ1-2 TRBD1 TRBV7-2 TGTGCCAGCAGCTTATCCGGGGACAGGGGGCGCGGGGTCCATGGCTACACCTTC CASSLSGDRGRGVHGYTF
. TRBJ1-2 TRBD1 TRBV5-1 TGCGCCAGCAGAGTAACAGGGGATGGCTACACCTTC CASRVTGDGYTF
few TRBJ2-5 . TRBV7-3 TGTGCCAGCAGCCCGGACAACGGGGAGACCCAGTACTTC CASSPDNGETQYF
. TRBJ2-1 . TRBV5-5 TGTGCCAGCAGCTTCCACAATGAGCAGTTCTTC CASSFHNEQFF
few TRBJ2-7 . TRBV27 TGTGCCAGCAGTTTTTCCTCGGAGTCCTACGAGCAGTACTTC CASSFSSESYEQYF
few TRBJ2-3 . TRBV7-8 TGTGCCAGCAGCTTGTACGGGCGGGGGCTCACAGATACGCAGTATTTT CASSLYGRGLTDTQYF
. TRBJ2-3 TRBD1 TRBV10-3 TGTGCCATCAGTGAGTACAGGGGCGCCGTCGATACGCAGTATTTT CAISEYRGAVDTQYF
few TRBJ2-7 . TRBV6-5 TGTGCCAGCGGCTATGAGGGGATAATGTACTTC CASGYEGIMYF
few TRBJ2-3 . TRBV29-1 TGCAGCGTACGGGGGCTTGATACGCAGTATTTT CSVRGLDTQYF
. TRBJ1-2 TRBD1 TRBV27 TGTGCCAGCAGTTTAGGACAGGGGGCTTTTGGGTATGGCTACATCTTC CASSLGQGAFGYGYIF
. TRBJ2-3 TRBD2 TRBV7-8 TGTGCCAGCAGCTTAGAAGGTAGCGGGAGGGCCTCCACAGATACGCAGTATTTT CASSLEGSGRASTDTQYF
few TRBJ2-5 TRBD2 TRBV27 TGTGCCAGCACCACGGGGGGAGGGTTTCGAGAGACCCAGTACTTC CASTTGGGFRETQYF
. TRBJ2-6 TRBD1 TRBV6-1 TGTGCCAGCACGTCCGGGACAGGGGGTACAGGTGGGGCCAACGTCCTGACTTTC CASTSGTGGTGGANVLTF
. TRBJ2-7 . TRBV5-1 TGTGCCAGCAGCTTGCTGAGGGGGAGGTCCTACGAGCAGTACTTC CASSLLRGRSYEQYF
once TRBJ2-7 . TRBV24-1 TGTGCCACCAGTGACCACACGGGACAAAACCTGTACGAGCAGTACTTC CATSDHTGQNLYEQYF
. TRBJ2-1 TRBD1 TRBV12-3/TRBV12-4 TGTGCCAGCAGACCCACGACAGGGAAGAATGAGCAGTTCTTC CASRPTTGKNEQFF
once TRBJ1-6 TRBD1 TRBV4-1 TGCGCCAGCAGCCAAGGACCGGGACAGGCTCTTTCACCCCTCCACTTT CASSQGPGQALSPLHF
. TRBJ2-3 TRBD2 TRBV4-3 TGCGCCAGCAGCCAAAGCGGGAGATGGGGAGATACGCAGTATTTT CASSQSGRWGDTQYF
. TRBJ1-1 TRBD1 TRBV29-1 TGCAGCACAAGACAGGGGATGGCTGAAGCTTTCTTT CSTRQGMAEAFF
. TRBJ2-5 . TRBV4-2 TGTGCCAGCAGCCAAAGTCCAGCGCCCTGGGAGACCCAGTACTTC CASSQSPAPWETQYF
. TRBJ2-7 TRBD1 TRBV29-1 TGCAGCGTTGAAGGGACAGGGATCAATGAGCAGTACTTC CSVEGTGINEQYF
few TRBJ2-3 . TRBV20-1 TGCGGGAGCGGATCCACAGATACGCAGTATTTT CGSGSTDTQYF
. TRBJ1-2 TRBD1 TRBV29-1 TGCAGCGTCATCGACAGGGGCTATGGCTACACCTTC CSVIDRGYGYTF
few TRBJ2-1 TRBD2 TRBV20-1 TGCAGTGCCGGACTAGCGGGAGACTACAATGAGCAGTTCTTC CSAGLAGDYNEQFF
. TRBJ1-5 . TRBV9 TGTGCCAGCAGCGCAGGGTCACGGCAGCCCCAGCATTTT CASSAGSRQPQHF